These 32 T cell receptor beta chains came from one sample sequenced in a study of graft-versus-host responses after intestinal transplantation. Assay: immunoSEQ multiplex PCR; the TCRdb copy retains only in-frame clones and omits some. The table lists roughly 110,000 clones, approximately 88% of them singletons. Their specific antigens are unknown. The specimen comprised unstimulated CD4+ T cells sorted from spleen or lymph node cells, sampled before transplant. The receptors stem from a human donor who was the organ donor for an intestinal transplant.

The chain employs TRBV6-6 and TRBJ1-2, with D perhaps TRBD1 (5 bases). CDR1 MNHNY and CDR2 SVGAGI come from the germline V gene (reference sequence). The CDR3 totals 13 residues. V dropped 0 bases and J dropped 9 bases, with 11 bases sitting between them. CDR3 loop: CASSYSRGRSYTF. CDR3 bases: TGTGCCAGCAGTTACTCGAGGGGAAGGAGCTACACCTTC.

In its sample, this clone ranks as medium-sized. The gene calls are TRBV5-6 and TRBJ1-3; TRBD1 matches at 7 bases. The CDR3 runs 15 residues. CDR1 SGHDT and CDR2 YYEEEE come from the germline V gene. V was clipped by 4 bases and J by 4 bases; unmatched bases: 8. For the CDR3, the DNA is TGTGCCAGCAGCGCATTTCCGGGACAGGGAAACACCATATATTTT. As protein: CASSAFPGQGNTIYF.

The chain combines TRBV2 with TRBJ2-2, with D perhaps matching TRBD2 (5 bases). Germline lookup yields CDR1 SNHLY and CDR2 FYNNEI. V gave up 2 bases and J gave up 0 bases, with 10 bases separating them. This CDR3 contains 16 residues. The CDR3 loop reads CASSEFAGSNTGELFF. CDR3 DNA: TGTGCCAGCAGTGAATTCGCGGGTTCGAACACCGGGGAGCTGTTTTTT.

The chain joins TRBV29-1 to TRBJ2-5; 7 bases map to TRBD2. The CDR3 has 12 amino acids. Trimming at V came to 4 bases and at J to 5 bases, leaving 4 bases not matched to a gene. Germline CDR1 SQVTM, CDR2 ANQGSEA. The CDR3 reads CSVGGGFETQYF. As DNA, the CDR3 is TGCAGCGTTGGGGGGGGGTTTGAGACCCAGTACTTC.

The CDR3 spells CATQTGGVKVREQYF. The CDR3 DNA reads as TGTGCCACCCAAACAGGGGGGGTGAAGGTACGCGAGCAGTACTTC. This rearrangement joins TRBV10-3 to TRBJ2-7; a possible D gene is TRBD1 (8 bases). The CDR3 spans 15 residues. Trimming pared 10 bases from V and 6 bases from J, leaving 25 bases between. Germline CDR1 and CDR2: ENHRY and SYGVKD.

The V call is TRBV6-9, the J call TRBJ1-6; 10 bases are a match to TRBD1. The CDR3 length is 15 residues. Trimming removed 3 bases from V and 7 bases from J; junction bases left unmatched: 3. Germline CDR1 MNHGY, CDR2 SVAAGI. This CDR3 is CASSYGDRGNSPLHF. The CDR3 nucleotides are TGTGCCAGCAGTTACGGGGACAGGGGAAATTCACCCCTCCACTTT.

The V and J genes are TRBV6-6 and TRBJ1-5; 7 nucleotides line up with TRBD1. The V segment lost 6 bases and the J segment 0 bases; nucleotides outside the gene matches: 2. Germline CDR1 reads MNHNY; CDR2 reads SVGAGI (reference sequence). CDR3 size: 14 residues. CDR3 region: CASRTGNSNQPQHF. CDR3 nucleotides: TGTGCCAGCAGGACAGGGAATAGCAATCAGCCCCAGCATTTT.

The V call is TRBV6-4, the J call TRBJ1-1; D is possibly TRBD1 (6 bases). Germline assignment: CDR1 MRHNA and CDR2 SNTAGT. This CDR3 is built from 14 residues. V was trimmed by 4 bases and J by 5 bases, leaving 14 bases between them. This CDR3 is CASSVTRGGTEAFF. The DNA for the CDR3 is TGTGCCAGCAGTGTTACCAGGGGAGGGACTGAAGCTTTCTTT.

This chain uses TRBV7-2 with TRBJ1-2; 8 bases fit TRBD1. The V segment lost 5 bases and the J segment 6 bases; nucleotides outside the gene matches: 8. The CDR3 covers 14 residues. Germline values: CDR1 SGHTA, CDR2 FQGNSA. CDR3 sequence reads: CASSPYLDRDGYTF. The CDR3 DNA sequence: TGTGCCAGCAGCCCATACCTGGACAGGGATGGCTACACCTTC.

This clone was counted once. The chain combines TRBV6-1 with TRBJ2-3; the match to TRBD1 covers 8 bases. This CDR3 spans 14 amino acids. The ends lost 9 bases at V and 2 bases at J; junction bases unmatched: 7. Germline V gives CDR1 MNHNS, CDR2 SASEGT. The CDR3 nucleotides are TGTGCCAGTACCAGGGGGCTCGACACAGATACGCAGTATTTT. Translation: CASTRGLDTDTQYF.

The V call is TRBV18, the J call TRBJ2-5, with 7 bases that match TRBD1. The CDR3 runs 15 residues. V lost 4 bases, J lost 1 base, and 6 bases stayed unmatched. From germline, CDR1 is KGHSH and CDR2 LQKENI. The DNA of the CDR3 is TGTGCCAGCTCACTTGGACAGGTACGCCAAGAGACCCAGTACTTC. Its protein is CASSLGQVRQETQYF. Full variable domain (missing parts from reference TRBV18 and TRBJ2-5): NAGVMQNPRHLVRRRGQEARLRCSPMKGHSHVYWYRQLPEEGLKFMVYLQKENIIDESGMPKERFSAEFPKEGPSILRIQQVVRGDSAAYFCASSLGQVRQETQYFGPGTRLLVL.

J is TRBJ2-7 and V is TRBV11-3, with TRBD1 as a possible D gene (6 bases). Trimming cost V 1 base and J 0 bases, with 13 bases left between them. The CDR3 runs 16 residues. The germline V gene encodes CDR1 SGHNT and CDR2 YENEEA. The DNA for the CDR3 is TGTGCCAGCAGCTTAGCAGGACAGAGGAGCTCCTACGAGCAGTACTTC. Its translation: CASSLAGQRSSYEQYF.

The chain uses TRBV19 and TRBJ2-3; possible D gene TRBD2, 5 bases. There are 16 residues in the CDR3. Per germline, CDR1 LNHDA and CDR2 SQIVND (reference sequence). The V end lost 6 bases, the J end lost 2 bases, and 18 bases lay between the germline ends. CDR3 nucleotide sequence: TGTGCCAGTAGCAAACCTCGGGGTAGCGACACAGATACGCAGTATTTT. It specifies CASSKPRGSDTDTQYF. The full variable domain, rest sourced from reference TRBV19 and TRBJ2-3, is DGGITQSPKYLFRKEGQNVTLSCEQNLNHDAMYWYRQDPGQGLRLIYYSQIVNDFQKGDIAEGYSVSREKKESFPLTVTSAQKNPTAFYLCASSKPRGSDTDTQYFGPGTRLTVL.

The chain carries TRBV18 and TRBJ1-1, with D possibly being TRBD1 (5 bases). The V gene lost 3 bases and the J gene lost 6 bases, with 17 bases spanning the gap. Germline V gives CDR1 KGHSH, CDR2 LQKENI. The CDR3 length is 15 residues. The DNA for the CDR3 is TGTGCCAGCTCACCGGGAAGAACCGGGGGAGCTGAAGCTTTCTTT. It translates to CASSPGRTGGAEAFF.

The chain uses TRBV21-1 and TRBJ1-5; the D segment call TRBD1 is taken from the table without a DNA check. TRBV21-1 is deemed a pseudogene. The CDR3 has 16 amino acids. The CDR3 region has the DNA TGTGCCAGCAGCAAAGCGCTCAGGGACAGGAATCAGCCCCAGCATTTT. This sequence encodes CASSKALRDRNQPQHF.

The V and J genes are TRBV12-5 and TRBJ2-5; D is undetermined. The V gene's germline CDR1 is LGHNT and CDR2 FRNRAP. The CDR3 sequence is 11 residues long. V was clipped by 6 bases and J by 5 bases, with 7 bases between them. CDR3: CASGPAETQYF. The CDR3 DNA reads TGTGCTAGTGGCCCCGCGGAGACCCAGTACTTC.

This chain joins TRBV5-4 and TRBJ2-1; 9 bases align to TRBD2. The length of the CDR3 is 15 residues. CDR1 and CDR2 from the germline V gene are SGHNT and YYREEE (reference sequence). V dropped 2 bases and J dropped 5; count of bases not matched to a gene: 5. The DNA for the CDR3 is TGTGCCAGCAGCTTTAGTGCGGGGGGGCACAATGAGCAGTTCTTC. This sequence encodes CASSFSAGGHNEQFF. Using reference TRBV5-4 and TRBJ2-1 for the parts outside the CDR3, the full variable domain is ETGVTQSPTHLIKTRGQQVTLRCSSQSGHNTVSWYQQALGQGPQFIFQYYREEENGRGNFPPRFSGLQFPNYSSELNVNALELDDSALYLCASSFSAGGHNEQFFGPGTRLTVL.

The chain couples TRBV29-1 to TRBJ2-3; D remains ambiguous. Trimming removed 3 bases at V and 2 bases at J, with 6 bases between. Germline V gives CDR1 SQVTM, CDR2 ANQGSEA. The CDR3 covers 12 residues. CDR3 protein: CSVEVVTDTQYF. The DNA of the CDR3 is TGCAGCGTTGAGGTGGTCACAGATACGCAGTATTTT.

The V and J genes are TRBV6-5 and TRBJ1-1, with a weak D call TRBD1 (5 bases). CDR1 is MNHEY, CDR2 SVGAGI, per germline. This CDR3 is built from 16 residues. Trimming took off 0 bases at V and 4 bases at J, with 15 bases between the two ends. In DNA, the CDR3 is TGTGCCAGCAGTTACTCATCCGCGCAGGGCGTCACTGAAGCTTTCTTT. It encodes CASSYSSAQGVTEAFF.

CDR3 nucleotides: TGTGCCAGCAGTTACGGTCTTATAGACGGAAAACTGTTTTTT. Protein sequence: CASSYGLIDGKLFF. The chain is built from TRBV6-5 and TRBJ1-4, with no clear D. CDR3 length equals 14 residues. The germline CDR1 and CDR2 sequences are MNHEY and SVGAGI. Trimming pared 2 bases from V and 10 bases from J, leaving 14 bases between.

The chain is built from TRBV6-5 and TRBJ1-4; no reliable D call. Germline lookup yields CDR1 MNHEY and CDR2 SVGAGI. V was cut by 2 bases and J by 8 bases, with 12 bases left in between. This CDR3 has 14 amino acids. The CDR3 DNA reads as TGTGCCAGCAGTTACGTTGGATCTCGGGAAAAACTGTTTTTT. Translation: CASSYVGSREKLFF.

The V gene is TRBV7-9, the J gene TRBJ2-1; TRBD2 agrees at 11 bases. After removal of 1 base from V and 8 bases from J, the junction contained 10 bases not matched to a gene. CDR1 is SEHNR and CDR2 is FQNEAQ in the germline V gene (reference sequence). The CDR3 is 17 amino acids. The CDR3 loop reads CASSLDHSGRVVYEQFF. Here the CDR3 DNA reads TGTGCCAGCAGCTTAGACCATAGCGGGAGGGTAGTTTATGAGCAGTTCTTC.

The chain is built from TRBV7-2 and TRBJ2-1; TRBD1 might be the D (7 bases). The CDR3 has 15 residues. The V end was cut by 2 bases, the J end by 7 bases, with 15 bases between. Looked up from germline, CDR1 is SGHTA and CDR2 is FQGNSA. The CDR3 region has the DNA TGTGCCAGCAGCTTATCGGAGGGGGCGCAGAATGAGCAGTTCTTC. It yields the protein CASSLSEGAQNEQFF.

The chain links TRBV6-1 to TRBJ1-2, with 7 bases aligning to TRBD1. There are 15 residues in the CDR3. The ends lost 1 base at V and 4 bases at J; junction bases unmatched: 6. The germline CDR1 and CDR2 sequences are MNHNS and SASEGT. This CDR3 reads CASSEGQGRGYGYTF. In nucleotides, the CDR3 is TGTGCCAGCAGTGAAGGACAGGGCAGGGGCTATGGCTACACCTTC.

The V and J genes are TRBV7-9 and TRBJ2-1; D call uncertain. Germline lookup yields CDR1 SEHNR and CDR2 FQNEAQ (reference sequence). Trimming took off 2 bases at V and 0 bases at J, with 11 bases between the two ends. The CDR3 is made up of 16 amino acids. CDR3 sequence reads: CASSLPAFSSYNEQFF. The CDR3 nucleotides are TGTGCCAGCAGCTTACCGGCTTTTAGCTCCTACAATGAGCAGTTCTTC.

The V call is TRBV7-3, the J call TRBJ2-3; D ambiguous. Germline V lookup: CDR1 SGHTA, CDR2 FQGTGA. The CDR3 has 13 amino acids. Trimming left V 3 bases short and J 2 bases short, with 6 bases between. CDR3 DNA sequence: TGTGCCAGCAGCTTTGACCACACAGATACGCAGTATTTT. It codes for CASSFDHTDTQYF.

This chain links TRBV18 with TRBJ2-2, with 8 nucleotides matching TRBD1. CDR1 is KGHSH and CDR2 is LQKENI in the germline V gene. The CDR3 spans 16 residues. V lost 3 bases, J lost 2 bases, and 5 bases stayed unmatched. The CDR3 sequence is CASSPQDRVNTGELFF. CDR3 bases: TGTGCCAGCTCACCTCAGGACAGGGTAAACACCGGGGAGCTGTTTTTT. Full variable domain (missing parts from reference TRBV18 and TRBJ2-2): NAGVMQNPRHLVRRRGQEARLRCSPMKGHSHVYWYRQLPEEGLKFMVYLQKENIIDESGMPKERFSAEFPKEGPSILRIQQVVRGDSAAYFCASSPQDRVNTGELFFGEGSRLTVL.

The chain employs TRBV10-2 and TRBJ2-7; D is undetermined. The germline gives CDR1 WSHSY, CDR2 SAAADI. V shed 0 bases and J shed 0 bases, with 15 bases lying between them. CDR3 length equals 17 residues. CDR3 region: CASSESFASRPSYEQYF. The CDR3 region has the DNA TGCGCCAGCAGTGAGTCTTTTGCATCCAGACCCTCCTACGAGCAGTACTTC.

The CDR3 bases are TGTGCCAGCAGCTTGGGGACGGGAGGGGCCTACGAGCAGTACTTC. Its translation is CASSLGTGGAYEQYF. This chain uses TRBV11-1 with TRBJ2-7; 8 nucleotides match TRBD2. CDR1 is SGHAT, CDR2 FQDESV, per germline (reference sequence). The CDR3 runs 15 residues. The V and J ends lost 3 bases and 2 bases, in that order; junction bases with no gene match: 6.

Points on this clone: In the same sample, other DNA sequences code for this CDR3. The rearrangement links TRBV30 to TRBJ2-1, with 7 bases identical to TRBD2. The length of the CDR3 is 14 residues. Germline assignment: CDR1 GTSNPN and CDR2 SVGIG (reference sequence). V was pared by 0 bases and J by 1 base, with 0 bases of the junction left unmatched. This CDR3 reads CAWSVLASYNEQFF. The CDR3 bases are TGTGCCTGGAGTGTACTAGCGTCCTACAATGAGCAGTTCTTC.

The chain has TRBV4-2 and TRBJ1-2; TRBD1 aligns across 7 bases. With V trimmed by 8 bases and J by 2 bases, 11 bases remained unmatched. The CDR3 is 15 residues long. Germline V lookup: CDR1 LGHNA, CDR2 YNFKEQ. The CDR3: CASYGETGMNYGYTF. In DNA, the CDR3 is TGTGCCAGCTATGGAGAGACAGGGATGAACTATGGCTACACCTTC.

The CDR3 DNA reads TGTGCCTGGAGACGCAGGGGGCTTGGCACTGAAGCTTTCTTT. The encoded protein is CAWRRRGLGTEAFF. The chain combines TRBV30 with TRBJ1-1; 8 positions agree with TRBD1. V dropped 3 bases and J dropped 4; count of bases not matched to a gene: 7. This CDR3 has 14 amino acids. Germline CDR1 and CDR2: GTSNPN and SVGIG (reference sequence). Filled out from reference TRBV30 and TRBJ1-1, the complete variable domain reads SQTIHQWPATLVQPVGSPLSLECTVEGTSNPNLYWYRQAAGRGLQLLFYSVGIGQISSEVPQNLSASRPQDRQFILSSKKLLLSDSGFYLCAWRRRGLGTEAFFGQGTRLTVV.